This T cell receptor beta chain was recovered during a study of cytomegalovirus exposure and HLA in healthy donors. Notes on the study in general: Some public TCRs appeared in many individuals, while most sequences were rare. TRBV6-2, TRBV6-3 and some other V segments were excluded as indistinguishable.

The PCR was carried out with 60 Vbeta primers and 13 Jbeta primers. This table comes from immunoSEQ multiplex PCR, and its TCRdb copy is limited to in-frame clones, with some not included. The table shows approximately 140,000 clones, with approximately 70% occurring only once. Turning to this clone: The antigen is not known.

Germline V gene sequence: CDR1 LNHDA, CDR2 SQIVND (reference sequence). V lost 1 base to trimming and J lost 5 bases, with 11 bases between them. This CDR3 contains 14 residues. This sequence was found in a human donor in good health. The sequenced material came from PBMCs. The chain employs TRBV19 and TRBJ2-5, with D possibly matching TRBD1 (6 bases). As DNA, the CDR3 is TGTGCCAGTAGTATAGGAGGGGGAGAGGAGACCCAGTACTTC. Protein sequence: CASSIGGGEETQYF.